A selection of T cell receptor beta chains follows, all from one sample in a study of T cell changes during pregnancy in multiple sclerosis. TCRdb's table, derived via immunoSEQ multiplex PCR, lists solely in-frame clones and lacks some. The sample holds around 40,000 clones, approximately 89% seen once. The sequencing used CD4+ T cells from peripheral blood mononuclear cells, collected after pregnancy. The source of these receptors is a female donor in good health, enrolled as a control in a pregnancy study. Both conserved end residues are part of each CDR3. Each record gives: V gene, D gene, CDR3 protein. A D gene is named only where the DNA matches it firmly.

>TRBV5-5|TRBD1
CASSSDRTGTGELFF
>TRBV11-3|TRBD2
CASSPGGSYEQFF
>TRBV27|-
CASSQGSGGGYTF
>TRBV27|-
CASSLTQRGAGGYTF
>TRBV28|-
CASRQGMGSTDTQYF
>TRBV5-1|TRBD1
CASSGGTGVLNTEAFF
>TRBV6-6|TRBD1
CASSRDRGSGANVLTF
>TRBV30|TRBD2
CAWGHQLLAGEVNEQFF
>TRBV12-5|TRBD2
CASGLVRGPIGTSGRSPDTQYF
>TRBV6-6|-
CASSYSWTEGYTF
>TRBV4-3|TRBD2
CASSQDRFAGGRDEQFF
>TRBV7-2|TRBD1
CASSLASGGLNEKLFF
>TRBV5-5|-
CASSLGPLEGYGNTIYF
>TRBV25-1|TRBD2
CASAASGSDTQYF
>TRBV19|-
CASSMDRNTEAFF
>TRBV19|-
CATRTEAYYGYTF
>TRBV11-3|TRBD2
CASSRRGAGTSGETQYF
>TRBV10-1|-
CASSEHGSYEQYF
>TRBV4-1|-
CASSQRGKQAYEQYF
>TRBV27|TRBD1
CASSRATGQGAGEQFF
>TRBV28|-
CASSLVPGSYTNTGELFF
>TRBV6-6|TRBD1
CASSAGQGAPEAFF
>TRBV29-1|TRBD2
CSVEEGLAGFGEQFF
>TRBV19|TRBD2
CASRVTSKADTQYF
>TRBV5-1|TRBD1
CASSSRTGKNTGELFF
>TRBV7-2|-
CASTRNRANTEAFF
>TRBV10-3|-
CAISESLGSRETQYF
>TRBV6-1|-
CASSGMISYNEQFF
>TRBV2|TRBD2
CAILPSGLRTDTQYF
>TRBV7-8|TRBD2
CASSLALAGNAGELFF
>TRBV28|-
CASSPPGTKTYEQYF
>TRBV7-4|TRBD1
CASTLTGGEKLFF
>TRBV19|-
CASSRGAAGEQFF
>TRBV28|-
CASSLQTGPYGYTF
>TRBV9|-
CASSPRMGQLPNYGYTF
>TRBV5-1|TRBD2
CASSLGGGSGVSYEQYF
>TRBV7-2|-
CASSSSPGLAPLRYNEQFF
>TRBV19|TRBD1
CASSPGQGSLYEQYF
>TRBV6-6|-
CASSLGAYNSPLHF
>TRBV6-1|-
CASSDLLPLF
>TRBV7-9|TRBD1
CASTPGQGTGPPYEQYF
>TRBV15|TRBD1
CATSKEKFPGQSMNTEAFF
>TRBV14|-
CASRGSSGGYTF
>TRBV19|TRBD2
CASSTLATASGLVGGELFF
>TRBV4-3|TRBD1
CASSQWTGYYEQYF
>TRBV28|-
CASSPGGNNSPLHF
>TRBV23-1|TRBD2
CAGGGGELFF
>TRBV18|-
CASSPPSRQRPNEKLFF
>TRBV7-2|-
CASSLVQGGVGTQYF
>TRBV5-1|TRBD2
CASSSARISGTSNNEQFF
>TRBV5-4|TRBD2
CASSSVLAGTDNEQFF
>TRBV11-2|TRBD2
CASSPIAGTQYF
>TRBV11-2|TRBD2
CASSSLAGARYEQYF